The 2 T cell receptor beta chains listed next were all sequenced from one sample in a study of technical replicates of blood from a few donors. The repertoire was sequenced with immunoSEQ multiplex PCR; TCRdb's copy has only in-frame clones and lacks some. In the table there are roughly 90,000 clones, 90% to 96% of which are singletons. The sample consisted of T cells isolated from PBMCs. The receptors were gathered from a human donor in good health.

The chain has TRBV2 and TRBJ1-2, with D tentatively TRBD1 (6 bases). Looked up from germline, CDR1 is SNHLY and CDR2 is FYNNEI. CDR3 size: 13 residues. V was pared by 5 bases and J by 5 bases, with 12 bases between. The CDR3 region is CASSPQGHYGYTF. The DNA for the CDR3 is TGTGCCAGCAGTCCACAGGGCCATTATGGCTACACCTTC. The full variable domain, its missing parts supplied by reference TRBV2 and TRBJ1-2, is EPEVTQTPSHQVTQMGQEVILRCVPISNHLYFYWYRQILGQKVEFLVSFYNNEISEKSEIFDDQFSVERPDGSNFTLKIRSTKLEDSAMYFCASSPQGHYGYTFGSGTRLTVV.

CDR3 bases: TGTGCCAGCTCACCAGGCATTTACGAGCAGTACTTC. This codes for CASSPGIYEQYF. V gene TRBV18 combines with J gene TRBJ2-7; D unresolved. Germline V gives CDR1 KGHSH, CDR2 LQKENI. This CDR3 has 12 amino acids. With 2 bases removed from V and 4 bases from J, the gap between germline ends came to 6 bases.